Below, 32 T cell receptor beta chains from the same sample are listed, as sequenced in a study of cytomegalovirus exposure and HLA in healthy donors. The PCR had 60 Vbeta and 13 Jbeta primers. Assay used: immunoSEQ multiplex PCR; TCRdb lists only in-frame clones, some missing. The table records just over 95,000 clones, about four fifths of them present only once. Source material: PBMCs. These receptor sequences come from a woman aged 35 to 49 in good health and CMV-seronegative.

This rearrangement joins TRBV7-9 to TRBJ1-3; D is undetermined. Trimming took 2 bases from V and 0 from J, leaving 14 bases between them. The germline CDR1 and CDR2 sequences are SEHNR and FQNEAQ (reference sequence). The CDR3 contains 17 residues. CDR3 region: CASSLFGVTSSGNTIYF. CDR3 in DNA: TGTGCCAGCAGCTTATTCGGTGTCACGAGCTCTGGAAACACCATATATTTT.

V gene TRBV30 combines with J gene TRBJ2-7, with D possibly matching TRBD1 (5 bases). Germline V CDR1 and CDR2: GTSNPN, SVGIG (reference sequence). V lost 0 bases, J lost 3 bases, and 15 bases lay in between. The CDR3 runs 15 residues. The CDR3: CAWSVRALGVYEQYF. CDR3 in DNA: TGTGCCTGGAGTGTCAGGGCCCTTGGGGTCTACGAGCAGTACTTC.

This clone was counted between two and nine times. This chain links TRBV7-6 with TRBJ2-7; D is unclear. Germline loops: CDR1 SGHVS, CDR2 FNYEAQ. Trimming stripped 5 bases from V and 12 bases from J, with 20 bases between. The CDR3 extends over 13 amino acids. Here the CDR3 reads CASSPALLGSRYF. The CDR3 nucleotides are TGTGCCAGCAGCCCAGCCCTTCTAGGAAGCCGGTACTTC.

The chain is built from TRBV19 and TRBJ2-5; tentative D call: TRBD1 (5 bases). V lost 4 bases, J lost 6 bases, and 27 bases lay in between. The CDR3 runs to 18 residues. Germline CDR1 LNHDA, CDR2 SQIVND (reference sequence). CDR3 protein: CASSSPSRAGPPGKTQYF. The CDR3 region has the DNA TGTGCCAGTAGTAGCCCATCCCGGGCAGGGCCACCCGGAAAGACCCAGTACTTC. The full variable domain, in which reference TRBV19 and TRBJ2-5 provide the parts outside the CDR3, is DGGITQSPKYLFRKEGQNVTLSCEQNLNHDAMYWYRQDPGQGLRLIYYSQIVNDFQKGDIAEGYSVSREKKESFPLTVTSAQKNPTAFYLCASSSPSRAGPPGKTQYFGPGTRLLVL.

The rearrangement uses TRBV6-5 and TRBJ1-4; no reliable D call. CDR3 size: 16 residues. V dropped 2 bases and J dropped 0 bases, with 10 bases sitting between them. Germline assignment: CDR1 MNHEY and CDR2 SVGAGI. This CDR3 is CASSYQYPATNEKLFF. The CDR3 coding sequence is TGTGCCAGCAGTTACCAGTATCCTGCAACTAATGAAAAACTGTTTTTT.

The CDR3 sequence: CASSLVATGQSANYGYTF. CDR3 DNA: TGTGCCAGCAGCTTGGTGGCTACGGGACAATCTGCTAACTATGGCTACACCTTC. V usage is TRBV5-6 and J usage is TRBJ1-2, with D tentatively TRBD1 (6 bases). The CDR3 loop spans 18 amino acids. V was shortened by 0 bases and J by 0 bases, with 18 bases between the two germline ends. Germline V gene sequence: CDR1 SGHDT, CDR2 YYEEEE. The full variable domain, rest sourced from reference TRBV5-6 and TRBJ1-2, is DAGVTQSPTHLIKTRGQQVTLRCSPKSGHDTVSWYQQALGQGPQFIFQYYEEEERQRGNFPDRFSGHQFPNYSSELNVNALLLGDSALYLCASSLVATGQSANYGYTFGSGTRLTVV.

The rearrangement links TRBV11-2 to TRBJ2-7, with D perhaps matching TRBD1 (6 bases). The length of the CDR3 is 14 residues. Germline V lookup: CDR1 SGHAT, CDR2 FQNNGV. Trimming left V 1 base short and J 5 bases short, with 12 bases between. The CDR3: CASSLVGTLDEQYF. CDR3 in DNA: TGTGCCAGCAGCTTAGTGGGGACATTAGACGAGCAGTACTTC.

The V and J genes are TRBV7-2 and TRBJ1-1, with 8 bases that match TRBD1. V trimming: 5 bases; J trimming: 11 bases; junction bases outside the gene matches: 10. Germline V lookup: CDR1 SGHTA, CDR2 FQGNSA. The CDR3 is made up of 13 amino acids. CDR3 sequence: CASSTRTGWTAFF. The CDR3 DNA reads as TGTGCCAGCAGCACGAGGACAGGGTGGACGGCTTTCTTT.

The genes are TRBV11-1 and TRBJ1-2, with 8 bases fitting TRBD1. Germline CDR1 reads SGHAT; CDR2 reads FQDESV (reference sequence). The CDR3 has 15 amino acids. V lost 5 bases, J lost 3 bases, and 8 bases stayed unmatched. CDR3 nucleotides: TGTGCCAGCAGCCCCGGACAGGGAGGTGACTATGGCTACACCTTC. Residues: CASSPGQGGDYGYTF.

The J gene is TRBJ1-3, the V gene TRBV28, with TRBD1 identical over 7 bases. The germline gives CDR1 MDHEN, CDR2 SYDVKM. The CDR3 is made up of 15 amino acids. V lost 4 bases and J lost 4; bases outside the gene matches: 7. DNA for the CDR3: TGTGCCAGCAGTTCTCCGACAGGGTCCGGAAACACCATATATTTT. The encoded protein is CASSSPTGSGNTIYF.

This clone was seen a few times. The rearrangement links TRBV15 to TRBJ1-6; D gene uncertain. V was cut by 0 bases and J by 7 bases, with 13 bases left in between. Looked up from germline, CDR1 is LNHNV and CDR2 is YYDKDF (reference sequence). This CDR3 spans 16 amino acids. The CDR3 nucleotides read TGTGCCACCAGCAGAGATCGGGAGCGGCAGAATTCACCCCTCCACTTT. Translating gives CATSRDRERQNSPLHF.

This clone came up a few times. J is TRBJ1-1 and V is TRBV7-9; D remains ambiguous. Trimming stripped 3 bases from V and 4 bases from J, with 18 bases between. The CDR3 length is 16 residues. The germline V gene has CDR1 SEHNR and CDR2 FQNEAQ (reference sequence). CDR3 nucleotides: TGTGCCAGCAGCTTCACCCCCCAGGTATGGGCCACTGAAGCTTTCTTT. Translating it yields CASSFTPQVWATEAFF.

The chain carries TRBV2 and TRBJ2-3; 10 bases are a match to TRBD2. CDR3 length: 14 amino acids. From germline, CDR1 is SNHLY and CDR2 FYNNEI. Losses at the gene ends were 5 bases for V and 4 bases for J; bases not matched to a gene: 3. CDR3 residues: CASSNLAGADTQYF. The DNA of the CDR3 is TGTGCCAGCAGTAATCTAGCGGGGGCAGATACGCAGTATTTT.

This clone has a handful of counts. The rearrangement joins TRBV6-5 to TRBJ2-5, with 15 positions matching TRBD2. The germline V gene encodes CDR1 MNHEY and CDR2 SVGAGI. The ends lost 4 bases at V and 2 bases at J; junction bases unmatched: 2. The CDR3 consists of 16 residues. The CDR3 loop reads CASSWGLAGGQETQYF. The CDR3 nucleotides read TGTGCCAGCAGTTGGGGACTAGCGGGGGGACAAGAGACCCAGTACTTC.

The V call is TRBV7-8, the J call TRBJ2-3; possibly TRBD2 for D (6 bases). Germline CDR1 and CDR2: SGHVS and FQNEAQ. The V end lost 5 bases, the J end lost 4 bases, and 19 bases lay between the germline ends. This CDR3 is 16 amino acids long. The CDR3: CASSRLGGVVSDTQYF. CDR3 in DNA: TGTGCCAGCAGCCGCCTAGGAGGGGTCGTTTCAGATACGCAGTATTTT.

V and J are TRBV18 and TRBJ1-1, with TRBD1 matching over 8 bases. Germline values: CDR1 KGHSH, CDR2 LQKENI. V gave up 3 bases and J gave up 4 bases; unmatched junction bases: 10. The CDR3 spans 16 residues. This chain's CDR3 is CASSPIGQGGGTEAFF. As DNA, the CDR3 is TGTGCCAGCTCACCCATAGGACAGGGAGGGGGCACTGAAGCTTTCTTT.

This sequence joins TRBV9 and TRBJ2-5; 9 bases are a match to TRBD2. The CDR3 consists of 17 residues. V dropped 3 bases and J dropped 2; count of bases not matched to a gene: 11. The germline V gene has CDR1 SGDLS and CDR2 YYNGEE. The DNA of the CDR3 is TGTGCCAGCAGCGCAGCGTTGGCTAGCGGGGTGCAAGAGACCCAGTACTTC. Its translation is CASSAALASGVQETQYF. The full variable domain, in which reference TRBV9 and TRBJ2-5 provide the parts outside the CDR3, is DSGVTQTPKHLITATGQRVTLRCSPRSGDLSVYWYQQSLDQGLQFLIQYYNGEERAKGNILERFSAQQFPDLHSELNLSSLELGDSALYFCASSAALASGVQETQYFGPGTRLLVL.

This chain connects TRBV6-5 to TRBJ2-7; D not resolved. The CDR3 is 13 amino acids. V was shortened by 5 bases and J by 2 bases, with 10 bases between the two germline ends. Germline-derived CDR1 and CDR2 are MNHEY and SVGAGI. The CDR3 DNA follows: TGTGCCAGCAGTCCACTTCTGGCCTACGAGCAGTACTTC. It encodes CASSPLLAYEQYF.

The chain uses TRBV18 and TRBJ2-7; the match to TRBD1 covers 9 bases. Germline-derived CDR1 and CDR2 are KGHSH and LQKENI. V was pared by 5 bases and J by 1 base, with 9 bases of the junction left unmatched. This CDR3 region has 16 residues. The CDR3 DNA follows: TGTGCCAGCTCAGCAAGTGGGGGACAGGGATCCTACGAGCAGTACTTC. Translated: CASSASGGQGSYEQYF. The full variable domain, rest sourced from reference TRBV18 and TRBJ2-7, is NAGVMQNPRHLVRRRGQEARLRCSPMKGHSHVYWYRQLPEEGLKFMVYLQKENIIDESGMPKERFSAEFPKEGPSILRIQQVVRGDSAAYFCASSASGGQGSYEQYFGPGTRLTVT.

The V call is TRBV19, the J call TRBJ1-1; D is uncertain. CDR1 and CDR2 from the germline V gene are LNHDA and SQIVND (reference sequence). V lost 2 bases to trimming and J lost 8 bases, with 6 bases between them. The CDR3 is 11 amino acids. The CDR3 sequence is CASSIWQEAFF. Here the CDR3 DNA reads TGTGCCAGTAGTATATGGCAGGAAGCTTTCTTT.

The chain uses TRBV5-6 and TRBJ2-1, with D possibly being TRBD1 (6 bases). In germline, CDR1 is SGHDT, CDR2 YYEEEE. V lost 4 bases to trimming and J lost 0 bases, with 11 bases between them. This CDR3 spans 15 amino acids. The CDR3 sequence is CASSIGQSSYNEQFF. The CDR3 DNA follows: TGTGCCAGCAGCATCGGACAGAGCTCCTACAATGAGCAGTTCTTC.

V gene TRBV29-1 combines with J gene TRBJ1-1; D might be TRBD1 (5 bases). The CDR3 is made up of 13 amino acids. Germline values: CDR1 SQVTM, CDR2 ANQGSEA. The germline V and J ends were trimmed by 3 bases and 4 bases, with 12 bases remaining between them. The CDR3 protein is CSVEGGDRTEAFF. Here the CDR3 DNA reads TGCAGCGTTGAGGGGGGAGATCGCACTGAAGCTTTCTTT. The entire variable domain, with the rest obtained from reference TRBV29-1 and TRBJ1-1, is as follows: SAVISQKPSRDICQRGTSLTIQCQVDSQVTMMFWYRQQPGQSLTLIATANQGSEATYESGFVIDKFPISRPNLTFSTLTVSNMSPEDSSIYLCSVEGGDRTEAFFGQGTRLTVV.

CDR3 DNA sequence: TGTGCCAGCAGGCTAGGGGGCTTTGAAGCTTTCTTT. Translated, it gives CASRLGGFEAFF. The chain couples TRBV6-6 to TRBJ1-1; 7 positions agree with TRBD1. V was clipped by 6 bases and J by 7 bases; unmatched bases: 5. The CDR3 has 12 residues. Germline V gene data show CDR1 as MNHNY and CDR2 as SVGAGI (reference sequence).

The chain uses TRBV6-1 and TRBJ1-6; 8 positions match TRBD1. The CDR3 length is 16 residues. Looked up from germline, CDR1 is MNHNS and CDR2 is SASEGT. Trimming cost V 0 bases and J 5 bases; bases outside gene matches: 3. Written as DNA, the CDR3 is TGTGCCAGCAGTGAAGCTCCAGGGGGCCATAATTCACCCCTCCACTTT. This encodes CASSEAPGGHNSPLHF.

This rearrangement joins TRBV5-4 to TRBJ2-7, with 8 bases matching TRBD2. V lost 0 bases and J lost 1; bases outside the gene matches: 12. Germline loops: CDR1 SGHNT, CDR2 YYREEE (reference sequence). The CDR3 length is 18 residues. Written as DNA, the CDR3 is TGTGCCAGCAGCTTGGAGCCCAAACGGGGGGGCCCGTCCTACGAGCAGTACTTC. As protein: CASSLEPKRGGPSYEQYF.

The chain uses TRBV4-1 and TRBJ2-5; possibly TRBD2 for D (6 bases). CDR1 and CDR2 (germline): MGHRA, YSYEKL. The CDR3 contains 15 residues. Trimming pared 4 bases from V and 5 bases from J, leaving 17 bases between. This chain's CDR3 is CASSPDRGGGETQYF. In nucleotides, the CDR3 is TGCGCCAGCAGCCCCGACCGCGGTGGGGGGGAGACCCAGTACTTC.

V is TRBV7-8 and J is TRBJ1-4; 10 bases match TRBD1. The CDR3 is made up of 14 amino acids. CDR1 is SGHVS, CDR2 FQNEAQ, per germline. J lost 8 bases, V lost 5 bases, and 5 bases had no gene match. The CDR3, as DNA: TGTGCCAGCAGCCAACAGGGACAGGGGGAAAAACTGTTTTTT. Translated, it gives CASSQQGQGEKLFF.

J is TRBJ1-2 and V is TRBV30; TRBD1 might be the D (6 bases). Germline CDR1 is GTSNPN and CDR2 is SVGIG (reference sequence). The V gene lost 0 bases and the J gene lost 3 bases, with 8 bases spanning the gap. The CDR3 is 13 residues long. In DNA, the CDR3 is TGTGCCTGGAGTGTACAGGGACACTATGGCTACACCTTC. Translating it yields CAWSVQGHYGYTF. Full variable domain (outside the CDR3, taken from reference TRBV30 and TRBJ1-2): SQTIHQWPATLVQPVGSPLSLECTVEGTSNPNLYWYRQAAGRGLQLLFYSVGIGQISSEVPQNLSASRPQDRQFILSSKKLLLSDSGFYLCAWSVQGHYGYTFGSGTRLTVV.

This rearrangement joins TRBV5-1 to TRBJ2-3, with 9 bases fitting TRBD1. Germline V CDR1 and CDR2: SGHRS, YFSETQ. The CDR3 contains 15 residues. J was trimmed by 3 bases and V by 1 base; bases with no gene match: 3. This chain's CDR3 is CASSLPTGGTDTQYF. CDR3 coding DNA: TGCGCCAGCAGCTTGCCGACAGGGGGGACAGATACGCAGTATTTT.

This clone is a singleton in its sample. The CDR3 sequence: CASSLTGVTEAFF. CDR3 sequence (DNA): TGTGCCAGCAGCCTAACAGGGGTCACTGAAGCTTTCTTT. The chain carries TRBV7-6 and TRBJ1-1; 7 bases align to TRBD1. V was clipped by 5 bases and J by 4 bases; unmatched bases: 4. This CDR3 region has 13 residues. The germline gives CDR1 SGHVS, CDR2 FNYEAQ.

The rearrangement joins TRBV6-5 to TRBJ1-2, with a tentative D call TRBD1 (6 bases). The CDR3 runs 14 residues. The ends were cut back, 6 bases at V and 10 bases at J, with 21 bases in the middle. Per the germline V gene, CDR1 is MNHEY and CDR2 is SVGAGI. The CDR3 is CASSPTGPYVDYTF. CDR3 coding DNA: TGTGCCAGCAGCCCTACAGGGCCGTATGTCGACTACACCTTC.

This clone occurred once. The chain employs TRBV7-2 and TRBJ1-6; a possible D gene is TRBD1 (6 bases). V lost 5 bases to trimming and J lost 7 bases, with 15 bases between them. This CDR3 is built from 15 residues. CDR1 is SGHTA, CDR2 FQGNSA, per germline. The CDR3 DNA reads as TGTGCCAGCAGCACAAAACAGGGATTAAATTCACCCCTCCACTTT. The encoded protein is CASSTKQGLNSPLHF.